The 26 T cell receptor beta chains below come from one sample, sequenced in a study of cytomegalovirus exposure and HLA in healthy donors. Assay used: immunoSEQ multiplex PCR; TCRdb lists only in-frame clones, some missing. The table shows roughly 220,000 clones, with around nine tenths occurring only once. Source material: PBMCs. The receptors were gathered from a young woman in good health and CMV-seronegative.

V and J are TRBV19 and TRBJ1-5; maybe TRBD1 (5 bases). V lost 4 bases to trimming and J lost 7 bases, with 20 bases between them. The CDR3 length is 16 residues. Germline V gives CDR1 LNHDA, CDR2 SQIVND (reference sequence). CDR3 nucleotides: TGTGCCAGTAGTACTGGTGGAACAGGAACAAGCCAGCCCCAGCATTTT. Its translation: CASSTGGTGTSQPQHF.

Regarding this clone: The sample carries other DNA sequences with the same CDR3. The chain has TRBV30 and TRBJ2-7; D gene ambiguous. The V end was cut by 0 bases, the J end by 1 base, with 4 bases between. Germline loops: CDR1 GTSNPN, CDR2 SVGIG (reference sequence). The CDR3 runs 12 residues. The CDR3 here is CAWSVRSYEQYF. In DNA, the CDR3 is TGTGCCTGGAGTGTGAGGTCCTACGAGCAGTACTTC.

The chain recombines TRBV5-6 with TRBJ2-7, with 10 bases identical to TRBD2. The CDR3 runs 17 residues. V gave up 0 bases and J gave up 5 bases; unmatched junction bases: 11. Germline CDR1 and CDR2: SGHDT and YYEEEE. The CDR3 loop is CASSLGEVRLAGNEQYF. The CDR3 nucleotides read TGTGCCAGCAGCTTGGGTGAGGTTCGACTAGCGGGCAACGAGCAGTACTTC.

The rearrangement joins TRBV5-1 to TRBJ2-7; D is uncertain. Trimming pared 0 bases from V and 3 bases from J, leaving 10 bases between. CDR3 length equals 14 residues. The germline gives CDR1 SGHRS, CDR2 YFSETQ. The CDR3 bases are TGCGCCAGCAGCTTGGTCCCAGGTCTCTACGAGCAGTACTTC. It encodes CASSLVPGLYEQYF.

Regarding this clone: Because the CDR3's place on the DNA is in doubt, the DNA is left out and the CDR3 is given as listed by TCRdb. The rearrangement links TRBV20-1 to TRBJ2-7; TRBD1, the table's D call, lacks a check against the DNA. Germline lookup yields CDR1 DFQATT and CDR2 SNEGSKA (reference sequence). The CDR3 is 10 amino acids long, termini counted. The CDR3 is CSAWGQGISF.

V is TRBV11-2 and J is TRBJ2-5; 7 nucleotides align to TRBD1. This CDR3 is built from 11 residues. Germline loops: CDR1 SGHAT, CDR2 FQNNGV. The J segment lost 5 bases and the V segment lost 9 bases, leaving 3 bases of the junction unmatched. The chain's CDR3 is CASEGAETQYF. The CDR3 coding sequence is TGTGCCAGTGAGGGGGCGGAGACCCAGTACTTC.

This rearrangement joins TRBV19 to TRBJ2-1, with 9 positions matching TRBD1. The CDR3 runs 15 residues. Germline CDR1 is LNHDA and CDR2 is SQIVND (reference sequence). With 3 bases clipped from V and 4 bases from J, the junction kept 4 bases outside the gene matches. The CDR3 DNA is TGTGCCAGTAGTATGAGGACAGGGGCGTACAATGAGCAGTTCTTC. Translating gives CASSMRTGAYNEQFF.

The CDR3 DNA sequence: TGTGCCTGGAGCGGCGGGAGCCATATGAATGAGCAGTTCTTC. Its translation: CAWSGGSHMNEQFF. The chain links TRBV30 to TRBJ2-1; 7 bases are a match to TRBD2. Germline V gives CDR1 GTSNPN, CDR2 SVGIG (reference sequence). This CDR3 spans 14 amino acids. V shed 3 bases, J shed 7 bases, and the junction held 9 bases outside the gene matches.

V is TRBV28 and J is TRBJ1-1; 7 bases agree with TRBD1. V lost 5 bases, J lost 11 bases, and 11 bases stayed unmatched. The CDR3 length is 13 residues. Germline V gene data show CDR1 as MDHEN and CDR2 as SYDVKM. The CDR3 coding sequence is TGTGCCAGCAGTATACCGAACAGGGGACGCGCTTTCTTT. Translated: CASSIPNRGRAFF.

This clone has a single count. The CDR3, as DNA: TGTGCCAGCAGTCCGGGACTAGCGGCCGCCTACGAGCAGTACTTC. It yields the protein CASSPGLAAAYEQYF. The chain links TRBV7-9 to TRBJ2-7; TRBD2 agrees at 11 bases. Trimming removed 6 bases from V and 2 bases from J; junction bases left unmatched: 6. CDR1 is SEHNR, CDR2 FQNEAQ, per germline (reference sequence). The CDR3 spans 15 residues.

The chain links TRBV6-1 to TRBJ1-2; D is uncertain. The germline gives CDR1 MNHNS, CDR2 SASEGT. The CDR3 covers 15 residues. V was cut by 2 bases and J by 0 bases, with 10 bases left in between. The CDR3 loop is CASSELTLANYGYTF. The CDR3 region has the DNA TGTGCCAGCAGTGAACTGACATTAGCTAACTATGGCTACACCTTC.

This chain connects TRBV7-3 to TRBJ2-1, with 10 bases matching TRBD2. CDR1 and CDR2 (germline): SGHTA, FQGTGA. The V gene end was trimmed by 5 bases and the J gene end by 8 bases; junction bases not matched to a gene: 15. This CDR3 region has 17 residues. The CDR3 region has the DNA TGTGCCAGCAGCCCAACAAAATCTAGCGGGAGTCACGATGAGCAGTTCTTC. Its protein product is CASSPTKSSGSHDEQFF. The variable domain in full, with the rest retrieved from reference TRBV7-3 and TRBJ2-1, is GAGVSQTPSNKVTEKGKYVELRCDPISGHTALYWYRQSLGQGPEFLIYFQGTGAADDSGLPNDRFFAVRPEGSVSTLKIQRTERGDSAVYLCASSPTKSSGSHDEQFFGPGTRLTVL.

The genes are TRBV7-8 and TRBJ1-6; 7 nucleotides line up with TRBD1. This CDR3 has 18 amino acids. The germline V gene encodes CDR1 SGHVS and CDR2 FQNEAQ. The junction had 12 bases not matched to a gene; V was cut back by 1 base and J by 6 bases. The CDR3 sequence: CASSLGLGQRVGNSPLHF. The CDR3, as DNA: TGTGCCAGCAGCTTAGGACTGGGACAGCGTGTGGGTAATTCACCCCTCCACTTT.

This clone was recorded once. V usage is TRBV27 and J usage is TRBJ2-3; D is possibly TRBD2 (6 bases). Germline loops: CDR1 MNHEY, CDR2 SMNVEV (reference sequence). This CDR3 is 15 amino acids long. V gave up 5 bases and J gave up 2 bases, with 14 bases separating them. The CDR3 reads CASSAARGTTDTQYF. CDR3 nucleotides: TGTGCCAGCAGTGCGGCCCGGGGGACCACAGATACGCAGTATTTT.

The CDR3 region is CASRGTGPLYGYTF. The CDR3 nucleotides are TGTGCCAGCAGGGGGACAGGGCCACTCTATGGCTACACCTTC. This sequence joins TRBV28 and TRBJ1-2; 9 bases match TRBD1. Germline assignment: CDR1 MDHEN and CDR2 SYDVKM. After removal of 6 bases from V and 4 bases from J, the junction contained 6 bases not matched to a gene. CDR3 size: 14 residues.

The CDR3 sequence is CASSPTSGYNEQFF. CDR3 DNA sequence: TGTGCCAGCAGTCCGACTAGCGGCTACAATGAGCAGTTCTTC. This chain connects TRBV2 to TRBJ2-1; 9 bases align to TRBD2. CDR1 is SNHLY, CDR2 FYNNEI, per germline. The V gene end was trimmed by 5 bases and the J gene end by 3 bases; junction bases not matched to a gene: 2. The CDR3 runs to 14 residues.

The CDR3 here is CASSGRGRKYGYTF. DNA for the CDR3: TGCGCCAGCAGCGGGCGGGGCAGAAAATATGGCTACACCTTC. The chain couples TRBV5-1 to TRBJ1-2; TRBD1 might be the D (5 bases). This CDR3 spans 14 amino acids. V gave up 4 bases and J gave up 5 bases, with 15 bases separating them. Germline loops: CDR1 SGHRS, CDR2 YFSETQ. Full variable domain (missing parts from reference TRBV5-1 and TRBJ1-2): KAGVTQTPRYLIKTRGQQVTLSCSPISGHRSVSWYQQTPGQGLQFLFEYFSETQRNKGNFPGRFSGRQFSNSRSEMNVSTLELGDSALYLCASSGRGRKYGYTFGSGTRLTVV.

This sequence joins TRBV28 and TRBJ1-5; TRBD1 aligns across 10 bases. V dropped 0 bases and J dropped 6; count of bases not matched to a gene: 8. Looked up from germline, CDR1 is MDHEN and CDR2 is SYDVKM. The CDR3 extends over 17 amino acids. The CDR3 DNA sequence: TGTGCCAGCAGTTTATGGGTGGGGACAGGGGAGGTTCAGCCCCAGCATTTT. It specifies CASSLWVGTGEVQPQHF. Together with reference TRBV28 and TRBJ1-5, the CDR3 gives the full variable domain: DVKVTQSSRYLVKRTGEKVFLECVQDMDHENMFWYRQDPGLGLRLIYFSYDVKMKEKGDIPEGYSVSREKKERFSLILESASTNQTSMYLCASSLWVGTGEVQPQHFGDGTRLSIL.

The rearrangement joins TRBV12-5 to TRBJ1-5, with TRBD1 matching over 8 bases. J gave up 0 bases and V 0 bases, and 7 bases lay outside the gene matches. The germline V gene has CDR1 LGHNT and CDR2 FRNRAP. This CDR3 spans 18 amino acids. The CDR3 bases are TGTGCTAGTGGTTTGGTTTGGACAGGGCCTTATAGCAATCAGCCCCAGCATTTT. Its translation: CASGLVWTGPYSNQPQHF.

The chain has TRBV5-1 and TRBJ1-6; D remains ambiguous. Germline CDR1 and CDR2: SGHRS and YFSETQ. CDR3 size: 14 residues. V lost 4 bases to trimming and J lost 11 bases, with 16 bases between them. As DNA, the CDR3 is TGCGCCAGCAGCGCCCTGGTAGGGAGTGCACCCCTCCACTTT. Translating gives CASSALVGSAPLHF.

The J gene is TRBJ2-2, the V gene TRBV25-1; 9 bases match TRBD2. The CDR3 is 14 amino acids. Germline loops: CDR1 MGHDK, CDR2 SYGVNS. The V and J ends lost 3 bases and 6 bases, in that order; junction bases with no gene match: 2. For the CDR3, the DNA is TGTGCCAGCAGTGAGGAGCGGGAGGCCGGGGAGCTGTTTTTT. It codes for CASSEEREAGELFF.

The chain combines TRBV10-2 with TRBJ2-7, with 9 nucleotides matching TRBD1. The CDR3 is 13 residues long. The ends lost 4 bases at V and 7 bases at J; junction bases unmatched: 5. Germline V gene sequence: CDR1 WSHSY, CDR2 SAAADI. CDR3 nucleotide sequence: TGCGCCAGCAGTGTGGGACAGGGCGCAGAGCAGTACTTC. Its translation: CASSVGQGAEQYF.

V gene TRBV10-2 combines with J gene TRBJ2-2; tentative D call: TRBD1 (5 bases). The CDR3 spans 14 residues. The V end was cut by 5 bases, the J end by 1 base, with 8 bases between. The germline V gene encodes CDR1 WSHSY and CDR2 SAAADI. CDR3 loop: CASSIQGNTGELFF. The CDR3 bases are TGCGCCAGCAGTATCCAGGGGAACACCGGGGAGCTGTTTTTT.

This chain connects TRBV7-9 to TRBJ1-2; TRBD1 matches 9 bases. The V gene end was trimmed by 0 bases and the J gene end by 4 bases; junction bases not matched to a gene: 6. The CDR3 spans 16 residues. From germline, CDR1 is SEHNR and CDR2 FQNEAQ (reference sequence). CDR3 bases: TGTGCCAGCAGCTTAGCTCGGACAGGGGTAGGCTATGGCTACACCTTC. Its protein is CASSLARTGVGYGYTF.

A single count supports this clone. V is TRBV7-9 and J is TRBJ1-2; TRBD1 matches 9 bases. V shed 5 bases, J shed 6 bases, and the junction held 7 bases outside the gene matches. The CDR3 runs to 14 residues. Germline CDR1 is SEHNR and CDR2 is FQNEAQ (reference sequence). CDR3 bases: TGTGCCAGCAGCCCCAGGGACAGGGTGGATGGCTACACCTTC. Residues: CASSPRDRVDGYTF.

V gene TRBV15 combines with J gene TRBJ1-1; D might be TRBD1 (6 bases). CDR1 is LNHNV, CDR2 YYDKDF, per germline (reference sequence). The germline V and J ends were trimmed by 3 bases and 1 base, with 12 bases remaining between them. The CDR3 covers 15 residues. This CDR3 is CATSRGGLQNTEAFF. DNA of the CDR3: TGTGCCACCAGCAGGGGGGGGCTGCAGAACACTGAAGCTTTCTTT.